The clone carrying this T cell receptor (beta chain) was recorded a few times. Exclusion followed for patients with uncontrolled infection, other autoimmune disease, pregnancy or lactation. The sample originates from a study of T cells in Graves' hyperthyroidism and ophthalmopathy. CDR3 size: 15 residues. Trimming removed 0 bases from V and 0 bases from J; junction bases left unmatched: 5. Looked up from germline, CDR1 is GTSNPN and CDR2 is SVGIG (reference sequence). It was RNA transcripts that yielded the amplified TCR beta CDR3 regions. The HTBI primer set served for first-round RT-PCR of the TCR CDR3. Each CDR3 protein is one row after TCRdb ran MiXCR on the multiplex PCR reads. The repertoire holds about half a million distinct CDR3 sequences, with about 20% as singletons.

The material sequenced was blood. The chain uses TRBV30 and TRBJ2-7; 7 nucleotides align to TRBD2. The receptor was derived from a woman aged 65 to 85 with Graves' ophthalmopathy. The CDR3 DNA reads TGTGCCTGGAGTGTGTCGTCTAGCGGCTCCTACGAGCAGTACTTC. Protein product: CAWSVSSSGSYEQYF.